One sample yielded the 31 T cell receptor beta chains listed below, sequenced in a study of T cells after somatic rescue of genetic block. Generated by immunoSEQ multiplex PCR, the TCRdb table keeps only in-frame clones and is missing some. The sample lists tens of thousands of clones, 96% seen once, with around 0.078% in the top ten. Source material: peripheral blood mononuclear cells (PBMCs). These receptors were taken from a child younger than two.

This chain connects TRBV5-4 to TRBJ1-2; D call uncertain. Germline V gene lookup returns CDR1 SGHNT and CDR2 YYREEE (reference sequence). With 2 bases removed from V and 1 base from J, the gap between germline ends came to 9 bases. The length of the CDR3 is 14 residues. This CDR3 reads CASSLAAINYGYTF. The CDR3 DNA is TGTGCCAGCAGCTTAGCAGCTATTAACTATGGCTACACCTTC.

The V and J genes are TRBV6-1 and TRBJ2-7, with D maybe TRBD2 (6 bases). CDR1 and CDR2 (germline): MNHNS, SASEGT. V lost 8 bases and J 2 bases, leaving 13 bases between the germline ends. The length of the CDR3 is 13 residues. CDR3 DNA: TGTGCCAGCTGGTCGGGACTCACCTACGAGCAGTACTTC. Amino acids: CASWSGLTYEQYF.

The chain recombines TRBV27 with TRBJ1-5, with D unresolved. The germline gives CDR1 MNHEY, CDR2 SMNVEV (reference sequence). The CDR3 length is 15 residues. V dropped 2 bases and J dropped 3 bases, with 11 bases sitting between them. The CDR3 sequence: CASSLRGGSNQPQHF. CDR3 in DNA: TGTGCCAGCAGTTTAAGAGGAGGGTCCAATCAGCCCCAGCATTTT.

V is TRBV28 and J is TRBJ2-1; D is unclear. This CDR3 has 13 amino acids. Germline loops: CDR1 MDHEN, CDR2 SYDVKM. Trimming pared 6 bases from V and 16 bases from J, leaving 22 bases between. The CDR3 DNA reads TGTGCCAGCAGGTCTCCCCCCCAAGCTGCATCTTTCTTC. It encodes CASRSPPQAASFF. The variable domain in full, with the rest retrieved from reference TRBV28 and TRBJ2-1, is DVKVTQSSRYLVKRTGEKVFLECVQDMDHENMFWYRQDPGLGLRLIYFSYDVKMKEKGDIPEGYSVSREKKERFSLILESASTNQTSMYLCASRSPPQAASFFGPGTRLTVL.

This rearrangement joins TRBV2 to TRBJ2-7; no clear D gene. The germline V and J ends were trimmed by 7 bases and 2 bases, with 12 bases remaining between them. The CDR3 sequence is 13 residues long. Per germline, CDR1 SNHLY and CDR2 FYNNEI. CDR3 in DNA: TGTGCCAGCACCCTGACCGCGACCTACGAGCAGTACTTC. Amino acids: CASTLTATYEQYF.

The chain is built from TRBV5-1 and TRBJ2-5; D is ambiguous. Trimming cost V 4 bases and J 3 bases, with 7 bases left between them. Germline CDR1 is SGHRS and CDR2 is YFSETQ. This CDR3 contains 12 residues. CDR3 in amino acids: CASSPYEETQYF. In DNA, the CDR3 is TGCGCCAGCAGCCCCTACGAAGAGACCCAGTACTTC.

The chain combines TRBV18 with TRBJ2-1; D may be TRBD2 (5 bases). Between the trimmed V and J ends, which lost 2 bases and 7 bases, there was a span of 6 bases. The CDR3 totals 12 residues. Germline V CDR1 and CDR2: KGHSH, LQKENI. The DNA of the CDR3 is TGTGCCAGCTCACCAGGCGGGAATGAGCAGTTCTTC. It specifies CASSPGGNEQFF.

This sequence joins TRBV5-1 and TRBJ2-2, with no clear D. The CDR3 spans 14 residues. Germline CDR1 reads SGHRS; CDR2 reads YFSETQ. Trimming removed 1 base at V and 4 bases at J, with 8 bases between. In DNA, the CDR3 is TGCGCCAGCAGCTTGAGTCTCCTCACCGGGGAGCTGTTTTTT. This encodes CASSLSLLTGELFF.

The chain employs TRBV11-2 and TRBJ2-1, with 7 bases matching TRBD2. The CDR3 is 16 amino acids. Germline assignment: CDR1 SGHAT and CDR2 FQNNGV. V lost 5 bases, J lost 2 bases, and 9 bases stayed unmatched. The CDR3 is CASSLTSARPYNEQFF. The CDR3 DNA reads TGTGCCAGCAGCCTAACTAGCGCTCGTCCCTACAATGAGCAGTTCTTC.

The chain is built from TRBV4-1 and TRBJ1-1, with a tentative D call TRBD1 (6 bases). The CDR3 runs 15 residues. Trimming shortened V by 0 bases and J by 3 bases, and 11 bases separated the two germline ends. The V gene's germline CDR1 is MGHRA and CDR2 YSYEKL. The CDR3 DNA follows: TGCGCCAGCAGCCAAGATTTGCAGGGGTACACTGAAGCTTTCTTT. It translates to CASSQDLQGYTEAFF.

This chain joins TRBV5-4 and TRBJ2-7; 8 bases agree with TRBD2. V lost 4 bases and J lost 0; bases outside the gene matches: 6. The CDR3 runs 15 residues. Germline-derived CDR1 and CDR2 are SGHNT and YYREEE (reference sequence). CDR3 protein: CASSPLAGSSYEQYF. The CDR3 DNA reads TGTGCCAGCAGCCCTCTAGCGGGTTCCTCCTACGAGCAGTACTTC.

This rearrangement joins TRBV7-2 to TRBJ1-1, with D hard to call. Germline CDR1 reads SGHTA; CDR2 reads FQGNSA. The CDR3 is 15 residues long. Trimming took 5 bases from V and 0 from J, leaving 13 bases between them. CDR3 sequence: CASSTGSRMNTEAFF. CDR3 bases: TGTGCCAGCAGCACCGGATCTCGGATGAACACTGAAGCTTTCTTT. Looking up the rest from reference TRBV7-2 and TRBJ1-1 gives the full variable domain: GAGVSQSPSNKVTEKGKDVELRCDPISGHTALYWYRQSLGQGLEFLIYFQGNSAPDKSGLPSDRFSAERTGGSVSTLTIQRTQQEDSAVYLCASSTGSRMNTEAFFGQGTRLTVV.

This chain connects TRBV15 to TRBJ2-1, with 10 bases lining up with TRBD2. Germline V gene sequence: CDR1 LNHNV, CDR2 YYDKDF (reference sequence). CDR3 size: 15 residues. Losses at the gene ends were 5 bases for V and 7 bases for J; bases not matched to a gene: 8. The CDR3 DNA is TGTGCCACCAGCGCCCGACTAGCGGGTGGGAATGAGCAGTTCTTC. It encodes CATSARLAGGNEQFF.

J is TRBJ2-2 and V is TRBV10-2; 7 bases match TRBD2. The CDR3 spans 13 residues. From germline, CDR1 is WSHSY and CDR2 SAAADI. J lost 1 base, V lost 7 bases, and 0 bases had no gene match. The CDR3 is CASTSGNTGELFF. The CDR3 DNA reads TGCGCCAGCACTAGCGGGAACACCGGGGAGCTGTTTTTT.

This chain joins TRBV5-4 and TRBJ2-3; 12 bases match TRBD2. The V gene end was trimmed by 4 bases and the J gene end by 6 bases; junction bases not matched to a gene: 12. Looked up from germline, CDR1 is SGHNT and CDR2 is YYREEE (reference sequence). CDR3 length equals 17 residues. The CDR3: CASSRLTSGRQTDTQYF. The CDR3 DNA reads as TGTGCCAGCAGCCGTTTGACTAGCGGGAGACAAACGGATACGCAGTATTTT.

The chain joins TRBV19 to TRBJ2-1; TRBD1 agrees at 10 bases. V was clipped by 9 bases and J by 5 bases; unmatched bases: 4. This CDR3 spans 13 amino acids. CDR1 and CDR2 (germline): LNHDA, SQIVND (reference sequence). CDR3 bases: TGTGCCAGCCGGGACAGGGGCCACAATGAGCAGTTCTTC. Encoded protein: CASRDRGHNEQFF.

This chain connects TRBV25-1 to TRBJ2-2; D call uncertain. V lost 2 bases and J lost 0, with 1 base in between. CDR3 length: 13 amino acids. Germline CDR1 reads MGHDK; CDR2 reads SYGVNS. In DNA, the CDR3 is TGTGCCAGCAGTGAAGCGAACACCGGGGAGCTGTTTTTT. Residues: CASSEANTGELFF.

The genes are TRBV5-1 and TRBJ1-2; D unclear. Between the trimmed V and J ends, which lost 0 bases and 2 bases, there was a span of 5 bases. CDR1 and CDR2 (germline): SGHRS, YFSETQ. The CDR3 contains 13 residues. CDR3 sequence: CASSLAGNYGYTF. As DNA, the CDR3 is TGCGCCAGCAGCTTGGCGGGGAACTATGGCTACACCTTC. Together with reference TRBV5-1 and TRBJ1-2, the CDR3 gives the full variable domain: KAGVTQTPRYLIKTRGQQVTLSCSPISGHRSVSWYQQTPGQGLQFLFEYFSETQRNKGNFPGRFSGRQFSNSRSEMNVSTLELGDSALYLCASSLAGNYGYTFGSGTRLTVV.

The V and J genes are TRBV1 and TRBJ2-5; TRBD2, the table's D call, lacks a check against the DNA. TRBV1 is assigned pseudogene status. The CDR3 runs 14 residues. The CDR3 DNA reads TGCACCAGCAGCCTCGGACTAGACCAAGAGACCCAGTACTTC. Protein product: CTSSLGLDQETQYF.

The chain is built from TRBV19 and TRBJ2-1, with TRBD2 matching 7 bases. The CDR3 is 14 residues long. V trimming: 1 base; J trimming: 5 bases; junction bases outside the gene matches: 2. In germline, CDR1 is LNHDA, CDR2 SQIVND (reference sequence). The CDR3 loop reads CASSIGGSHNEQFF. The CDR3 DNA reads TGTGCCAGTAGTATAGGCGGGAGCCACAATGAGCAGTTCTTC.

The V and J genes are TRBV19 and TRBJ1-1; D ambiguous. Trimming pared 3 bases from V and 1 base from J, leaving 3 bases between. Germline loops: CDR1 LNHDA, CDR2 SQIVND (reference sequence). The CDR3 spans 12 residues. The CDR3 DNA is TGTGCCAGTAGTATGGGGAACACTGAAGCTTTCTTT. This translates into CASSMGNTEAFF.

V and J are TRBV6-6 and TRBJ2-7; 12 bases fit TRBD2. CDR1 is MNHNY, CDR2 SVGAGI, per germline (reference sequence). With V trimmed by 6 bases and J by 3 bases, 9 bases remained unmatched. This CDR3 has 16 amino acids. DNA of the CDR3: TGTGCCAGCAGCCGAACGACGACTAGCGGGAGCTACGAGCAGTACTTC. It encodes CASSRTTTSGSYEQYF.

This chain connects TRBV27 to TRBJ1-1; TRBD1 matches at 8 bases. V lost 6 bases, J lost 4 bases, and 4 bases stayed unmatched. CDR3 size: 13 residues. The germline V gene has CDR1 MNHEY and CDR2 SMNVEV (reference sequence). This CDR3 is CASSDTGGTEAFF. The CDR3 DNA sequence: TGTGCCAGCAGCGACACAGGGGGCACTGAAGCTTTCTTT.

This sequence joins TRBV21-1 and TRBJ2-3. TRBV21-1 counts as a pseudogene. The CDR3 contains 16 residues. This CDR3 reads CASSKVRAFSTDTQYF. CDR3 DNA: TGTGCCAGCAGCAAAGTTAGGGCCTTTAGCACAGATACGCAGTATTTT.

The chain is built from TRBV19 and TRBJ1-2, with unresolved D. The length of the CDR3 is 15 residues. Germline V gene lookup returns CDR1 LNHDA and CDR2 SQIVND (reference sequence). V lost 3 bases to trimming and J lost 5 bases, with 16 bases between them. This CDR3 is CASSIGSAVPYGYTF. The CDR3 bases are TGTGCCAGTAGTATCGGTTCGGCGGTACCTTATGGCTACACCTTC.

This sequence joins TRBV30 and TRBJ2-7; 7 nucleotides line up with TRBD1. The CDR3 runs 14 residues. The junction had 9 bases not matched to a gene; V was cut back by 2 bases and J by 5 bases. Germline CDR1 is GTSNPN and CDR2 is SVGIG (reference sequence). The CDR3 protein is CAWSPPGQKDEQYF. The CDR3 DNA reads TGTGCCTGGAGTCCCCCGGGACAGAAGGACGAGCAGTACTTC.

V is TRBV5-5 and J is TRBJ2-1; 11 bases align to TRBD2. Trimming removed 0 bases from V and 9 bases from J; junction bases left unmatched: 2. CDR3 size: 14 residues. Germline assignment: CDR1 SGHKS and CDR2 YYEKEE (reference sequence). The CDR3 sequence: CASSLVAGGPEQFF. The DNA of the CDR3 is TGTGCCAGCAGCTTGGTAGCGGGAGGGCCTGAGCAGTTCTTC. Using reference TRBV5-5 and TRBJ2-1 for the parts outside the CDR3, the full variable domain is DAGVTQSPTHLIKTRGQQVTLRCSPISGHKSVSWYQQVLGQGPQFIFQYYEKEERGRGNFPDRFSARQFPNYSSELNVNALLLGDSALYLCASSLVAGGPEQFFGPGTRLTVL.

CDR3 DNA: TGTGCCAGCAGCCCTACTCTAAACTATGGCTACACCTTC. It encodes CASSPTLNYGYTF. The genes are TRBV6-5 and TRBJ1-2; no firm D call. The V end was cut by 6 bases, the J end by 2 bases, with 10 bases between. Germline CDR1 is MNHEY and CDR2 is SVGAGI. This CDR3 has 13 amino acids.

This clone was picked up one time. The J gene is TRBJ2-7, the V gene TRBV28; no definite D call. The V end lost 3 bases, the J end lost 4 bases, and 13 bases lay between the germline ends. The V gene's germline CDR1 is MDHEN and CDR2 SYDVKM. The CDR3 totals 14 residues. Written as DNA, the CDR3 is TGTGCCAGCAGTTTCCCCTCGCCAGATTACGAGCAGTACTTC. As protein: CASSFPSPDYEQYF.

J is TRBJ2-4 and V is TRBV5-1; D is undetermined. Germline CDR1 reads SGHRS; CDR2 reads YFSETQ. The V end was cut by 1 base, the J end by 0 bases, with 8 bases between. The CDR3 length is 15 residues. In nucleotides, the CDR3 is TGCGCCAGCAGCTTGATCACAACAGCCAAAAACATTCAGTACTTC. It translates to CASSLITTAKNIQYF.

The chain is built from TRBV9 and TRBJ2-7; 11 nucleotides agree with TRBD2. The CDR3 extends over 15 amino acids. The trim removed 0 bases at V and 2 bases at J, leaving 1 base unmatched. Germline CDR1 and CDR2: SGDLS and YYNGEE. CDR3 bases: TGTGCCAGCAGCGTAGCGGGACTAGCGGCCTACGAGCAGTACTTC. Translating gives CASSVAGLAAYEQYF.